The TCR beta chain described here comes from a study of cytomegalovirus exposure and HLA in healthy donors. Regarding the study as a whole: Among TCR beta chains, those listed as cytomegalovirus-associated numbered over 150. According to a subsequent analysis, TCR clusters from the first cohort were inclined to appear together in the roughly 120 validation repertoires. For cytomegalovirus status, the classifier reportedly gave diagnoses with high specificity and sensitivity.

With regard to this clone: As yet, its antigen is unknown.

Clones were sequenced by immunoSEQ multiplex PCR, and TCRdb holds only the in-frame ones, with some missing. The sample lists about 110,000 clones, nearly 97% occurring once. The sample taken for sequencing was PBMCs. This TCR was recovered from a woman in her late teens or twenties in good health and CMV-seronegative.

The CDR3 loop is CASSPPGGASPGELFF. In DNA form, the CDR3 reads TGCGCCAGCAGCCCTCCGGGGGGCGCAAGTCCCGGGGAGCTGTTTTTT. The chain employs TRBV5-1 and TRBJ2-2, with D possibly matching TRBD2 (7 bases). V lost 4 bases and J 6 bases, leaving 19 bases between the germline ends. Germline V lookup: CDR1 SGHRS, CDR2 YFSETQ. The CDR3 has 16 residues.